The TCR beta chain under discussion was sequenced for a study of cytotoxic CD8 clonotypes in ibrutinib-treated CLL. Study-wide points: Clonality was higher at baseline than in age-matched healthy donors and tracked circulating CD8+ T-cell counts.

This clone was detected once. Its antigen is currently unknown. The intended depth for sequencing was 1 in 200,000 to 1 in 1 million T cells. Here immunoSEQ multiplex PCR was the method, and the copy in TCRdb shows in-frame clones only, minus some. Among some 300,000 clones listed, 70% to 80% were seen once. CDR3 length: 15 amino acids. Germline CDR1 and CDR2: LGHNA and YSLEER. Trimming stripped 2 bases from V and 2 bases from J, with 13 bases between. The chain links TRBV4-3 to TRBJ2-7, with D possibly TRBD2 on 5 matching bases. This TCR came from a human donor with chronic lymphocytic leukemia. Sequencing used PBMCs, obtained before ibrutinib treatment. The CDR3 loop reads CASSQNIDYAYEQYF. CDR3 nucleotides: TGCGCCAGCAGCCAAAATATCGACTATGCCTACGAGCAGTACTTC.